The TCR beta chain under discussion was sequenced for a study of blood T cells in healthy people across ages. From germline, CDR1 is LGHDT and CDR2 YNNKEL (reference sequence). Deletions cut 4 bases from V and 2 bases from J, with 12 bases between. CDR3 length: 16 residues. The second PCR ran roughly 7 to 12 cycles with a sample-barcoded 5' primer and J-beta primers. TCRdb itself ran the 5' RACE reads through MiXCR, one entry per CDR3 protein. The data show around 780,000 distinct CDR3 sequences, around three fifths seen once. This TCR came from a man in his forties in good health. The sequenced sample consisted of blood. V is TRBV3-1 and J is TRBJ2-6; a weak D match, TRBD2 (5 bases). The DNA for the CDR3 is TGTGCCAGCAGCCCACAGAGGGTAGCTGGGGCCAACGTCCTGACTTTC. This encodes CASSPQRVAGANVLTF.